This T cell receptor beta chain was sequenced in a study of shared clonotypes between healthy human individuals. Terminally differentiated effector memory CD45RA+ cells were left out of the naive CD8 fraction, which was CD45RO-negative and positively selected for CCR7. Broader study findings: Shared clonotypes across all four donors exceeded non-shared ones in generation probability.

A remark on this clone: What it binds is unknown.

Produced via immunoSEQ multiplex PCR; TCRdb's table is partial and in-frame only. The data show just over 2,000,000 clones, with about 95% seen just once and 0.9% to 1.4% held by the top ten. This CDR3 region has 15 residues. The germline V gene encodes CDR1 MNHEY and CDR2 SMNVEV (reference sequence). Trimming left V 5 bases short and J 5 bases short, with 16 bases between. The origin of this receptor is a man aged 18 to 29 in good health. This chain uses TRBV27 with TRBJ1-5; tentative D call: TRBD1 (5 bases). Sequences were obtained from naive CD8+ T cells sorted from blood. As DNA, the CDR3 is TGTGCCAGCAGTCTCACCCGGGACGTCTATCAGCCCCAGCATTTT. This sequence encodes CASSLTRDVYQPQHF.